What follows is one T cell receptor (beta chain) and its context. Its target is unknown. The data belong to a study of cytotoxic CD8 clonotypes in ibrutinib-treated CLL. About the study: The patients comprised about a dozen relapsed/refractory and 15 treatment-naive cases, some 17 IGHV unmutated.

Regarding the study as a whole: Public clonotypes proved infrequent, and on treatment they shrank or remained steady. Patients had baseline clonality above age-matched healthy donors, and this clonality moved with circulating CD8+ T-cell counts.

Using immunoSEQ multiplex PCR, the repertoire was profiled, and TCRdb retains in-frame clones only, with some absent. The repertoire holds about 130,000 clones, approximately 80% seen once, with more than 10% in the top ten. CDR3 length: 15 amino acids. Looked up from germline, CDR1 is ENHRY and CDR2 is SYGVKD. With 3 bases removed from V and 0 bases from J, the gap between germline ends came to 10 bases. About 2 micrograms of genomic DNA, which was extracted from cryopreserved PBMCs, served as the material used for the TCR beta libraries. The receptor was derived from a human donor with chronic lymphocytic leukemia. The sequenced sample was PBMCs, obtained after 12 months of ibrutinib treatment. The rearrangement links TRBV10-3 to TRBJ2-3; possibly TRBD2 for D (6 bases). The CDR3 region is CAISDPGGSTDTQYF. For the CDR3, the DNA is TGTGCCATCAGTGACCCCGGGGGAAGCACAGATACGCAGTATTTT.